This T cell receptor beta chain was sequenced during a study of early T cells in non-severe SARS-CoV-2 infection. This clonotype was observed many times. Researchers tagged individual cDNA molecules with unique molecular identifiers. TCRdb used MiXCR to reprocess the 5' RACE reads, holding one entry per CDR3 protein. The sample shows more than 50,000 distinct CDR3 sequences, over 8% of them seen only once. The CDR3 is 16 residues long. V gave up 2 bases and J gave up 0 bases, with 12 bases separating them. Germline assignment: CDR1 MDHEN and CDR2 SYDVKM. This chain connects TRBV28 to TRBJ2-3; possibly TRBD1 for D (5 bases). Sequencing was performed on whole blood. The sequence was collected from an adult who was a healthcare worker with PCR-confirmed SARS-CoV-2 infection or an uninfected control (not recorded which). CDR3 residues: CASSLPGQASTDTQYF. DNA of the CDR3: TGTGCCAGCAGTTTACCAGGGCAAGCGAGCACAGATACGCAGTATTTT.